Below, one TCR beta chain is given with its context. The antigen remains unidentified. Some clones are missing from TCRdb's copy, which holds only in-frame ones; the method was immunoSEQ multiplex PCR. The table records about 36,000 clones, around 78% of them present only once. The CDR3 length is 14 residues. Trimming cost V 6 bases and J 4 bases, with 13 bases left between them. Germline loops: CDR1 MNHEY, CDR2 SVGAGI. This sample is part of a study of pediatric ulcerative colitis. Study-wide findings and caveats: In rectum, acute severe colitis had expanded clones and less diversity. Blood-rectal clonal overlap within each person was significantly higher in ulcerative colitis patients than controls. No controls had the two rectal clonotypes shared by ulcerative colitis patients.

The rectum was sampled with one to two pinch biopsies at colonoscopy. The chain is built from TRBV6-5 and TRBJ2-1; D may be TRBD2 (6 bases). The receptor comes from a boy younger than 18 with moderate ulcerative colitis. Sequencing input: gut tissue. The CDR3 DNA is TGTGCCAGCAGCGCCCCGGGAGATTACAATGAGCAGTTCTTC. Its protein product is CASSAPGDYNEQFF.